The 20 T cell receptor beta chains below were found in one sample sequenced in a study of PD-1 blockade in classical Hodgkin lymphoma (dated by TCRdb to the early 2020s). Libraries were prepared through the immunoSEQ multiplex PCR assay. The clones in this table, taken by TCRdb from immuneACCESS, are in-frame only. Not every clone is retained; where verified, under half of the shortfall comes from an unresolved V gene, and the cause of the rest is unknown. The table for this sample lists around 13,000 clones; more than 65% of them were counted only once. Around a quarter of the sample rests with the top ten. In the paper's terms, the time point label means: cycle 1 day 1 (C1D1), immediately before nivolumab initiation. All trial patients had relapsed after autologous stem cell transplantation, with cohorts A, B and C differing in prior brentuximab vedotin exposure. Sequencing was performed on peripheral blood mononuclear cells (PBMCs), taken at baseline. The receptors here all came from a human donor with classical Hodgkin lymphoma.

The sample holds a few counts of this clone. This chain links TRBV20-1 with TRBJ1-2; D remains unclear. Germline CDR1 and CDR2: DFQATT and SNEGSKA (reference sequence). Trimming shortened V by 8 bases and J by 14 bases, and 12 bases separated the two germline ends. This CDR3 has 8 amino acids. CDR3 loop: CSPEVKTF. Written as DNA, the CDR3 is TGCAGTCCAGAGGTGAAAACCTTC.

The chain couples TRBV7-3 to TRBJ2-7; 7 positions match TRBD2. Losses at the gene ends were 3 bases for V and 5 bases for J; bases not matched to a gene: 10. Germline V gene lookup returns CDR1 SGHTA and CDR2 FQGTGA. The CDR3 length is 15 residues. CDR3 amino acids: CASSLGEGSADEQYF. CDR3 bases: TGTGCCAGCAGCTTGGGGGAGGGGAGTGCGGACGAGCAGTACTTC.

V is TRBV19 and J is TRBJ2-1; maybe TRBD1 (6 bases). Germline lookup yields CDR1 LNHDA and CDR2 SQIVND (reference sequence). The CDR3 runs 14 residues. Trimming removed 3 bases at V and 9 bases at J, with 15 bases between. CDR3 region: CASSIAGTRSEQFF. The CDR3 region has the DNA TGTGCCAGTAGTATTGCCGGGACACGAAGTGAGCAGTTCTTC.

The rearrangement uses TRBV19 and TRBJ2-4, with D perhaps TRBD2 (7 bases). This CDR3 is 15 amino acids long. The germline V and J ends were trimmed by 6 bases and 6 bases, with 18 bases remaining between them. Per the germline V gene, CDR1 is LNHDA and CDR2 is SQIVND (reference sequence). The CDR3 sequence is CASSSGTIGGNIQYF. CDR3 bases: TGTGCCAGTAGCAGCGGGACAATCGGGGGAAACATTCAGTACTTC.

The CDR3 reads CASSSRRVGIYNSPLHF. CDR3 in DNA: TGTGCCAGCAGCTCGAGAAGGGTAGGGATTTATAATTCACCCCTCCACTTT. This chain links TRBV9 with TRBJ1-6; D is ambiguous. The CDR3 has 17 residues. Trimming removed 4 bases at V and 4 bases at J, with 18 bases between. Germline V gene data show CDR1 as SGDLS and CDR2 as YYNGEE.

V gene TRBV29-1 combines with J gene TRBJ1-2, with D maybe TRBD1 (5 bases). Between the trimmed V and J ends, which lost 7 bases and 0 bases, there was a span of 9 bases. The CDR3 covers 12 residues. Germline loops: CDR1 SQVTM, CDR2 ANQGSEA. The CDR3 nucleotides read TGCAGCGCCCGGACAACTAACTATGGCTACACCTTC. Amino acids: CSARTTNYGYTF.

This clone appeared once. The CDR3 nucleotides read TGTGCCAGCAGCTTAGGGAGGGGGCCGGACTATGGCTACACCTTC. It is translated as CASSLGRGPDYGYTF. The chain links TRBV7-2 to TRBJ1-2; TRBD1 matches at 7 bases. The trim removed 1 base at V and 3 bases at J, leaving 5 bases unmatched. This CDR3 comprises 15 residues. Germline V lookup: CDR1 SGHTA, CDR2 FQGNSA.

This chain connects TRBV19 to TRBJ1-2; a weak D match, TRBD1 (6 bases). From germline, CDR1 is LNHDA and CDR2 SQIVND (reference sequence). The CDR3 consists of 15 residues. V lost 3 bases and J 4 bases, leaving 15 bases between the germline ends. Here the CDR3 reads CASSISLDSPYGYTF. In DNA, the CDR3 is TGTGCCAGTAGTATCTCCCTGGACAGCCCCTATGGCTACACCTTC.

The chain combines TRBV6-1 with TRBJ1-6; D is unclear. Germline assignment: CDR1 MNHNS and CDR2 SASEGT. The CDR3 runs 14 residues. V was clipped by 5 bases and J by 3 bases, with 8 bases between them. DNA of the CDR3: TGTGCCAGCAGTCCTGACAACTATAATTCACCCCTCCACTTT. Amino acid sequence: CASSPDNYNSPLHF.

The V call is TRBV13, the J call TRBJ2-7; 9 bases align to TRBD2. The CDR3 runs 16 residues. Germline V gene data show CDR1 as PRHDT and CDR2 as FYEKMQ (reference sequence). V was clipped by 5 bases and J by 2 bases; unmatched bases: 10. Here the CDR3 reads CASSHSLAGGPYEQYF. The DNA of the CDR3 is TGTGCCAGCAGCCACTCTCTTGCGGGGGGGCCCTACGAGCAGTACTTC. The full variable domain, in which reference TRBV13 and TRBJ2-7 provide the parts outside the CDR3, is AAGVIQSPRHLIKEKRETATLKCYPIPRHDTVYWYQQGPGQDPQFLISFYEKMQSDKGSIPDRFSAQQFSDYHSELNMSSLELGDSALYFCASSHSLAGGPYEQYFGPGTRLTVT.

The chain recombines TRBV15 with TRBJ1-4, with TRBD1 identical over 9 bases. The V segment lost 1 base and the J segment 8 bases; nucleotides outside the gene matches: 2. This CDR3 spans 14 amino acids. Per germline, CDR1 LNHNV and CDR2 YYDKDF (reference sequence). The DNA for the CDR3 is TGTGCCACCAGCAGAGCTGGACAGGGGGAAAAACTGTTTTTT. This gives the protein CATSRAGQGEKLFF.

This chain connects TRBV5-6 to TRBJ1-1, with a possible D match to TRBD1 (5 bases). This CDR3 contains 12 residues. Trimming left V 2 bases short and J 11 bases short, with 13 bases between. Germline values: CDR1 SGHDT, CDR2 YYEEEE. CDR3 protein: CASSFPGGEAFF. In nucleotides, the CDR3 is TGTGCCAGCAGCTTTCCCGGGGGGGAGGCTTTCTTT.

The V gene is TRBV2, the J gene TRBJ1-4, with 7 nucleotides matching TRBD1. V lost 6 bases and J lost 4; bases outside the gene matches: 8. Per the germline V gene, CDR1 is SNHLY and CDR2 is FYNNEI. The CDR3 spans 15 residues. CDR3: CASRATGAGNEKLFF. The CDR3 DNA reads TGTGCCAGCAGGGCCACAGGGGCTGGTAATGAAAAACTGTTTTTT.

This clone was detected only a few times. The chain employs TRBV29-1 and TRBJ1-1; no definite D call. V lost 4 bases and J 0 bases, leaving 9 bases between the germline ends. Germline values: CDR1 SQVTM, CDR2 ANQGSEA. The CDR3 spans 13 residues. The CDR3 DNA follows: TGCAGCGTTGGAGCGCACATGAACACTGAAGCTTTCTTT. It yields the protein CSVGAHMNTEAFF.

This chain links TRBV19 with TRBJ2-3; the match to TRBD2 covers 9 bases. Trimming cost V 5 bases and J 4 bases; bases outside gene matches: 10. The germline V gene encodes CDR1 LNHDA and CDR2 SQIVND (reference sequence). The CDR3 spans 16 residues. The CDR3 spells CASSLQRGVRSDTQYF. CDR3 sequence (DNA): TGTGCCAGTAGTCTTCAGCGGGGGGTAAGGTCAGATACGCAGTATTTT.

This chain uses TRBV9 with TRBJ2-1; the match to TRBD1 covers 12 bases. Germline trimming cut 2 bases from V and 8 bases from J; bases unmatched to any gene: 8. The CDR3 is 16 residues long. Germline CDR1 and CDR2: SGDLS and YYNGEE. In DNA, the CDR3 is TGTGCCAGCAGCGTGAGGGAAGGGACAGGGGGCGATGAGCAGTTCTTC. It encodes CASSVREGTGGDEQFF.

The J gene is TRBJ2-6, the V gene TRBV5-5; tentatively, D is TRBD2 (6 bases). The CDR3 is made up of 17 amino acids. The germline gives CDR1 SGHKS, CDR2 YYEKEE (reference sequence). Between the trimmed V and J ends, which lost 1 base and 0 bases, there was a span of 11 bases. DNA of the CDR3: TGTGCCAGCAGCTTGCAAAGGAGGGCCTCTGGGGCCAACGTCCTGACTTTC. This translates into CASSLQRRASGANVLTF.

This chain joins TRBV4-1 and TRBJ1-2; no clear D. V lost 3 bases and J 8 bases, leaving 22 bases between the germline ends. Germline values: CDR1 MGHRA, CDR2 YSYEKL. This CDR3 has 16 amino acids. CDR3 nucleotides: TGCGCCAGCAGCCACCAAAACCTCGTCCATCGGGAAGGCTACACCTTC. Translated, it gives CASSHQNLVHREGYTF.

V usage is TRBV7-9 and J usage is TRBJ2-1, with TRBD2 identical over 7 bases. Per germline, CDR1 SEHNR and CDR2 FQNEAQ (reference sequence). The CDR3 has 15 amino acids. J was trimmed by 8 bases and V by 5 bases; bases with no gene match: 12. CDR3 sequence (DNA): TGTGCCAGCAGCAGCTCGAGGCAGCGGGGTTATGAGCAGTTCTTC. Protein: CASSSSRQRGYEQFF.

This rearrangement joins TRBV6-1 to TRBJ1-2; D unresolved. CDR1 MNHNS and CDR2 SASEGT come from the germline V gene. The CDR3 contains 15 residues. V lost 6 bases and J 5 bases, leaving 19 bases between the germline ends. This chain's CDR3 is CASRNADGTRYGYTF. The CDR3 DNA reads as TGTGCCAGCAGGAACGCTGACGGAACTCGATATGGCTACACCTTC.